Below, 15 T cell receptor beta chains from the same sample are listed, as sequenced in a study of monozygotic twins with cystic fibrosis. Data came from immunoSEQ multiplex PCR; TCRdb stores just in-frame clones and leaves some out. The repertoire holds about 22,000 clones, about 97% seen once, with 0.12% to 0.15% in the top ten. The sequenced material came from blood. The source is a girl between 10 and 17 years old with cystic fibrosis.

This chain joins TRBV28 and TRBJ1-5; a weak D match, TRBD1 (5 bases). This CDR3 is 14 amino acids long. Germline loops: CDR1 MDHEN, CDR2 SYDVKM. Deletions cut 3 bases from V and 6 bases from J, with 12 bases between. The DNA of the CDR3 is TGTGCCAGCAGTTTTGTGGGAGGGACTCAGCCCCAGCATTTT. The encoded protein is CASSFVGGTQPQHF.

The chain uses TRBV6-6 and TRBJ1-3; D perhaps matches TRBD1 (6 bases). CDR3 size: 14 residues. Trimming shortened V by 2 bases and J by 11 bases, and 16 bases separated the two germline ends. Germline assignment: CDR1 MNHNY and CDR2 SVGAGI (reference sequence). CDR3 region: CASSYDFRGAPIYF. The CDR3 DNA is TGTGCCAGCAGTTACGATTTTCGGGGGGCTCCCATATATTTT.

V gene TRBV6-1 combines with J gene TRBJ2-3; D remains unclear. CDR1 MNHNS and CDR2 SASEGT come from the germline V gene. The germline V and J ends were trimmed by 5 bases and 4 bases, with 10 bases remaining between them. The CDR3 is 13 amino acids. CDR3 nucleotide sequence: TGTGCCAGCAGTACGTTAACCCCAGATACGCAGTATTTT. Its translation: CASSTLTPDTQYF.

The rearrangement uses TRBV5-6 and TRBJ2-1; TRBD2 matches at 7 bases. The CDR3 runs 15 residues. Trimming removed 4 bases from V and 5 bases from J; junction bases left unmatched: 9. CDR1 SGHDT and CDR2 YYEEEE come from the germline V gene. CDR3 sequence (DNA): TGTGCCAGCAGCCTCACTAGCGTAGGTCACAATGAGCAGTTCTTC. Translation gives CASSLTSVGHNEQFF.

The gene calls are TRBV12-5 and TRBJ2-2; 7 bases agree with TRBD1. Trimming cost V 7 bases and J 6 bases; bases outside gene matches: 2. CDR3 length: 12 residues. Germline-derived CDR1 and CDR2 are LGHNT and FRNRAP. As DNA, the CDR3 is TGTGCTAGTGAGGGGGCGGCCGGGGAGCTGTTTTTT. Encoded protein: CASEGAAGELFF.

This clone was recorded once. V and J are TRBV28 and TRBJ2-7, with D possibly TRBD1 on 5 matching bases. CDR1 is MDHEN, CDR2 SYDVKM, per germline. The CDR3 covers 15 residues. V lost 8 bases and J lost 0, with 17 bases in between. CDR3 in DNA: TGTGCCAGCGGTGCGGACACCCTATCCTCCTACGAGCAGTACTTC. It is translated as CASGADTLSSYEQYF.

This sequence joins TRBV5-1 and TRBJ2-1, with TRBD2 matching over 9 bases. This CDR3 has 15 residues. V lost 4 bases and J lost 1; bases outside the gene matches: 3. Germline V gene sequence: CDR1 SGHRS, CDR2 YFSETQ. CDR3 DNA: TGCGCCAGCAGCCCGACTAGCGGATCCTACAATGAGCAGTTCTTC. Amino acid sequence: CASSPTSGSYNEQFF.

The chain uses TRBV4-2 and TRBJ1-4; 10 nucleotides agree with TRBD1. The CDR3 runs 16 residues. Unmatched junction bases numbered 4, after V lost 1 base and J lost 5 bases. Germline values: CDR1 LGHNA, CDR2 YNFKEQ. The CDR3 here is CASSQAVGQGNEKLFF. The CDR3 nucleotides read TGTGCCAGCAGCCAAGCAGTGGGACAGGGGAATGAAAAACTGTTTTTT.

This chain joins TRBV6-5 and TRBJ1-3; D is ambiguous. V shed 2 bases and J shed 0 bases, with 8 bases lying between them. The CDR3 spans 15 residues. The germline V gene encodes CDR1 MNHEY and CDR2 SVGAGI. The CDR3 protein is CASSYKAYSGNTIYF. CDR3 DNA sequence: TGTGCCAGCAGTTACAAGGCGTACTCTGGAAACACCATATATTTT.

This clone has a single count. The chain couples TRBV7-9 to TRBJ2-7; TRBD2 matches 11 bases. The germline CDR1 and CDR2 sequences are SEHNR and FQNEAQ (reference sequence). The CDR3 sequence is 15 residues long. Losses at the gene ends were 1 base for V and 6 bases for J; bases not matched to a gene: 5. The CDR3: CASSLGLAGKGEQYF. In nucleotides, the CDR3 is TGTGCCAGCAGCTTAGGACTAGCGGGAAAGGGCGAGCAGTACTTC.

The chain has TRBV6-1 and TRBJ1-5, with D perhaps matching TRBD1 (6 bases). This CDR3 spans 14 amino acids. The germline V gene encodes CDR1 MNHNS and CDR2 SASEGT. The germline V and J ends were trimmed by 3 bases and 7 bases, with 13 bases remaining between them. CDR3 nucleotide sequence: TGTGCCAGCAGTGATTTGGGGGCTCTCCAGCCCCAGCATTTT. This codes for CASSDLGALQPQHF.

The genes are TRBV27 and TRBJ1-1; D remains unclear. CDR1 is MNHEY and CDR2 is SMNVEV in the germline V gene (reference sequence). The CDR3 has 15 amino acids. The V end was cut by 2 bases, the J end by 2 bases, with 12 bases between. The CDR3 protein is CASSLGPDPNTEAFF. The CDR3 region has the DNA TGTGCCAGCAGTTTAGGCCCAGACCCTAACACTGAAGCTTTCTTT.

The rearrangement uses TRBV12-5 and TRBJ2-1; D may be TRBD1 (7 bases). CDR3 length equals 13 residues. The germline V gene encodes CDR1 LGHNT and CDR2 FRNRAP. V was shortened by 2 bases and J by 9 bases, with 11 bases between the two germline ends. This chain's CDR3 is CASGLSGGSEQFF. The CDR3, as DNA: TGTGCTAGTGGTTTGTCAGGGGGGAGTGAGCAGTTCTTC. Filled out from reference TRBV12-5 and TRBJ2-1, the complete variable domain reads DARVTQTPRHKVTEMGQEVTMRCQPILGHNTVFWYRQTMMQGLELLAYFRNRAPLDDSGMPKDRFSAEMPDATLATLKIQPSEPRDSAVYFCASGLSGGSEQFFGPGTRLTVL.

The DNA of the CDR3 is TGCGCCAGCAGCTTTAGGGGGTTTGGTGCCAAAAACATTCAGTACTTC. It yields the protein CASSFRGFGAKNIQYF. The rearrangement links TRBV5-1 to TRBJ2-4, with D perhaps matching TRBD1 (6 bases). V was cut by 2 bases and J by 1 base, with 13 bases left in between. The CDR3 has 16 residues. The germline V gene has CDR1 SGHRS and CDR2 YFSETQ.

The chain links TRBV4-1 to TRBJ2-1; TRBD1 might be the D (5 bases). CDR1 and CDR2 from the germline V gene are MGHRA and YSYEKL. This CDR3 region has 13 residues. V gave up 1 base and J gave up 9 bases, with 10 bases separating them. The CDR3 region has the DNA TGCGCCAGCAGCCAAGCTCAGGGTGGTGAGCAGTTCTTC. As protein: CASSQAQGGEQFF.